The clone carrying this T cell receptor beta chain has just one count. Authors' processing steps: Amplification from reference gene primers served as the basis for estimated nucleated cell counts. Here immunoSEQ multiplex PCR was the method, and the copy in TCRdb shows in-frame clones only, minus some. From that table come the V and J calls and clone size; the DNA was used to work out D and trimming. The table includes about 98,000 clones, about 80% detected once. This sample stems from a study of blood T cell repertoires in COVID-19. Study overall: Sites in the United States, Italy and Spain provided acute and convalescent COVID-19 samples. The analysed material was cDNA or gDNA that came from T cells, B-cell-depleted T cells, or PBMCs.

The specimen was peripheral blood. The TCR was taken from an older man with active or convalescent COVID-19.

CDR3: CAWSEMGSRYEQYF. CDR3 in DNA: TGTGCCTGGAGTGAAATGGGCAGCCGTTACGAGCAGTACTTC. The chain combines TRBV30 with TRBJ2-7; D call uncertain. The CDR3 consists of 14 residues. Trimming took off 1 base at V and 4 bases at J, with 14 bases between the two ends. The germline V gene encodes CDR1 GTSNPN and CDR2 SVGIG (reference sequence).